Only a few counts were recorded for the clone carrying this T cell receptor (beta chain). The target antigen is unknown. With 60 Vbeta and 13 Jbeta primers, the PCR was carried out. The data were produced by immunoSEQ multiplex PCR, yet TCRdb's version contains in-frame clones alone and is incomplete. The table includes 130,000 or so clones, almost 85% detected once. Unrecorded immune exposure was likely among donors, who were nominally healthy when sampled. The V gene's germline CDR1 is SEHNR and CDR2 FQNEAQ (reference sequence). The CDR3 is 14 residues long. V gave up 5 bases and J gave up 5 bases; unmatched junction bases: 6. The data belong to a study of cytomegalovirus exposure and HLA in healthy donors. The study's findings and limits: For most TCR beta V segments, an earlier analysis put the productive rate at about 87% or about 30% of the time.

The sequenced material came from PBMCs. This TCR derives from a man younger than 35 in good health and CMV-seropositive. The V and J genes are TRBV7-9 and TRBJ1-5, with 7 bases aligning to TRBD1. This CDR3 is CASSPRDSYQPQHF. CDR3 coding DNA: TGTGCCAGCAGCCCCCGGGACAGTTATCAGCCCCAGCATTTT. The variable domain in full, completed from reference TRBV7-9 and TRBJ1-5, reads DTGVSQNPRHKITKRGQNVTFRCDPISEHNRLYWYRQTLGQGPEFLTYFQNEAQLEKSRLLSDRFSAERPKGSFSTLEIQRTEQGDSAMYLCASSPRDSYQPQHFGDGTRLSIL.